This note documents a single TCR beta chain sequence. This clonotype appeared many times. Its antigen specificity is not known. Qualities for individual bases were not recorded, and no much larger clone is one base off. The sample originates from a study of spatial heterogeneity in lung cancer (dated by TCRdb to about 2019). For context, the study as a whole: More beta-chain than alpha-chain transcripts were consistently detected, likely reflecting higher beta-chain transcript abundance. In the raw uncorrected reads, each unique combination of TCR and UMI appeared more than ten times on average. At surgery, hundreds of tumor regions, around 67 matched nontumor lung samples and 56 PBMC samples were TCR-sequenced for both alpha and beta chains. Nonsynonymous mutation counts, determined by whole-exome sequencing of tumor tissue, were related to TCR repertoire features. In non-small cell lung cancer, the study quantitatively compared TCR alpha and beta repertoires across several tumor regions, matched nontumor lung, and blood. Study-wide conclusions, independent of this receptor: Ubiquitous expanded tumor TCRs were detected in blood more often at tumor resection than at routine follow-up. Confirming at a functional level the hypothesis that regional TCRs recognize regional mutations was considered to require additional single-cell paired TCR alpha and beta sequencing.

V is shortened by 7 bases, J by 0 bases, and the region joining them spans 15 bases. The germline V gene provides CDR1 MDHEN and CDR2 SYDVKM. Spanning cysteine to phenylalanine, the CDR3 consists of 16 amino acids. The read is trimmed to its CDR3 DNA, 48 bases read in frame from base 1. Read against the paper, the sample's time point label means: sample taken at primary tumor resection. TCR sequencing used whole RNA extracted from tumor and nontumor lung tissue, or from cryopreserved PBMC samples, without cell sorting. Donors were 70 or so patients with early-stage, untreated non-small cell lung cancer from the lung TRACERx cohort. Patients were selected for TCR sequencing only if sufficient RNA was available from at least two tumor regions. The receptor library was made with 5' RACE. For sequencing, a NextSeq 500 was employed. To allow correction of PCR and sequencing errors, the TCR library protocol tagged every TCR cDNA molecule with a unique molecular identifier. Regarding the original processing steps: Decombinator tools were used for TCR identification, UMI-based error correction and CDR3 extraction. TCRs above a frequency of 2 per 1,000, corresponding to the top 1% of the tumor frequency distribution, were defined as expanded. Rényi diversity was computed with the R vegan package after subsampling each repertoire 100 times to 5,000 TCRs. CDR3 similarity networks were built from amino acid triplet string-kernel similarity, connecting CDR3s with pairwise similarity above 0.82. The raw public data were reprocessed by TCRdb itself: fastp quality trimming at Q25, MiXCR clonotype calling, in-frame beta chains only. Rows with one shared CDR3 protein collapse into an entry with the most common genes and DNA. TCRdb's processing, not the study's, gives the V and J calls here. The sample table holds under 30,000 distinct CDR3 sequences, of which 4.5% to 5.5% were seen once. Around 5.2% of the sample lies in the top ten.

Recombination connected TRBV28 to TRBJ2-2; TRBD2 could be the D gene, as 5 bases match. Sequenced material: PBMCs, taken at surgery. The clonotype was recovered from a male donor with early-stage non-small cell lung cancer. The nucleotide sequence is TGTGCCAGCATAGAGGGCAGAGCCTCGAACACCGGGGAGCTGTTTTTT. This codes for CASIEGRASNTGELFF.